Shown below are 15 T cell receptor beta chains from a single sample sequenced in a study of shared clonotypes between healthy human individuals. TCRdb's table, derived via immunoSEQ multiplex PCR, lists solely in-frame clones and lacks some. The sample carries approximately 1,000,000 clones, 60% to 80% recorded once. What was sequenced was memory CD4+ T cells from PBMCs. Sample subset: CD45RA-negative fraction. The source of these receptors is a man between 18 and 29 years old in good health. Some clones in this sample may be carry-over from other donors' samples.

The chain uses TRBV11-2 and TRBJ2-1; 9 bases are shared with TRBD2. The germline gives CDR1 SGHAT, CDR2 FQNNGV. The CDR3 is 15 amino acids. The trim removed 6 bases at V and 4 bases at J, leaving 7 bases unmatched. CDR3 nucleotide sequence: TGTGCCAGCAGTCAAGGGGCGGGAGGGTACAATGAGCAGTTCTTC. As protein: CASSQGAGGYNEQFF.

The J gene is TRBJ2-1, the V gene TRBV7-3, with D possibly matching TRBD2 (6 bases). In germline, CDR1 is SGHTA, CDR2 FQGTGA. The ends were cut back, 4 bases at V and 2 bases at J, with 15 bases in the middle. The CDR3 loop spans 16 amino acids. In DNA form, the CDR3 reads TGTGCCAGCAGCTCGGCCACGGGCGGGGCCTACAATGAGCAGTTCTTC. Protein: CASSSATGGAYNEQFF.

This chain joins TRBV4-3 and TRBJ1-3; TRBD1 might be the D (6 bases). Trimming stripped 1 base from V and 4 bases from J, with 11 bases between. The CDR3 totals 15 residues. Germline V gene data show CDR1 as LGHNA and CDR2 as YSLEER. Here the CDR3 reads CASSQGGLDGNTIYF. DNA for the CDR3: TGCGCCAGCAGCCAAGGGGGGCTGGACGGAAACACCATATATTTT.

This chain uses TRBV30 with TRBJ1-2; D gene uncertain. Trimming took 4 bases from V and 4 from J, leaving 10 bases between them. The germline V gene encodes CDR1 GTSNPN and CDR2 SVGIG (reference sequence). The CDR3 contains 12 residues. The CDR3 protein is CAWTQESYGYTF. As DNA, the CDR3 is TGTGCCTGGACCCAGGAATCCTATGGCTACACCTTC.

There are a few counts of this clone. The chain uses TRBV2 and TRBJ1-1; a weak D match, TRBD1 (6 bases). Trimming removed 3 bases at V and 3 bases at J, with 11 bases between. The V gene's germline CDR1 is SNHLY and CDR2 FYNNEI. This CDR3 is built from 14 residues. DNA of the CDR3: TGTGCCAGCAGTGAGAGGGGGGCGCACACTGAAGCTTTCTTT. Its translation: CASSERGAHTEAFF.

On this clone: This specimen includes other DNA sequences encoding the same CDR3. This chain uses TRBV4-2 with TRBJ2-7; 10 bases match TRBD2. From germline, CDR1 is LGHNA and CDR2 YNFKEQ. The V segment lost 1 base and the J segment 4 bases; nucleotides outside the gene matches: 4. This CDR3 is built from 15 residues. Here the CDR3 DNA reads TGTGCCAGCAGCCAAGGGGTAGCGGGGGGATACGAGCAGTACTTC. This translates into CASSQGVAGGYEQYF.

This chain connects TRBV19 to TRBJ2-1; 8 bases agree with TRBD2. The CDR3 contains 16 residues. Germline CDR1 and CDR2: LNHDA and SQIVND (reference sequence). V shed 6 bases, J shed 4 bases, and the junction held 11 bases outside the gene matches. CDR3 sequence reads: CASRPGGGRIYNEQFF. DNA for the CDR3: TGTGCCAGTAGACCTGGGGGCGGGAGGATTTACAATGAGCAGTTCTTC.

This clone was counted ten times or more. The chain carries TRBV9 and TRBJ1-1; D is unclear. The CDR3 consists of 13 residues. V was cut by 4 bases and J by 1 base, with 8 bases left in between. Looked up from germline, CDR1 is SGDLS and CDR2 is YYNGEE. CDR3 DNA: TGTGCCAGCAGCCAAGGGCCGAACACTGAAGCTTTCTTT. This encodes CASSQGPNTEAFF.

The V gene is TRBV7-9, the J gene TRBJ2-7; TRBD1 matches at 8 bases. The CDR3 totals 14 residues. J was trimmed by 4 bases and V by 4 bases; bases with no gene match: 6. The germline CDR1 and CDR2 sequences are SEHNR and FQNEAQ (reference sequence). This chain's CDR3 is CASSSDRGGYEQYF. The CDR3 nucleotides are TGTGCCAGCAGCTCAGACAGGGGTGGGTACGAGCAGTACTTC.

The chain couples TRBV14 to TRBJ1-1, with D unclear. The CDR3 is 16 residues long. CDR1 and CDR2 from the germline V gene are SGHDN and FVKESK. V dropped 0 bases and J dropped 2 bases, with 13 bases sitting between them. The CDR3 DNA reads TGTGCCAGCAGCCAAGACTGGGGAGAGGCCAACACTGAAGCTTTCTTT. Translating it yields CASSQDWGEANTEAFF.

There are a few counts of this clone. This rearrangement joins TRBV11-2 to TRBJ2-3, with 7 bases matching TRBD2. This CDR3 is built from 15 residues. Germline lookup yields CDR1 SGHAT and CDR2 FQNNGV. Trimming cost V 7 bases and J 6 bases; bases outside gene matches: 13. The CDR3 DNA sequence: TGTGCCAGCACCCGTGACGGGGGAGGGCCGGATACGCAGTATTTT. This translates into CASTRDGGGPDTQYF.

J is TRBJ2-1 and V is TRBV5-1, with D perhaps assigned TRBD1 or TRBD2 (5 bases each). CDR1 is SGHRS, CDR2 YFSETQ, per germline. The germline V and J ends were trimmed by 4 bases and 2 bases, with 7 bases remaining between them. CDR3 length: 13 residues. As DNA, the CDR3 is TGCGCCAGCAGCCGGGACGCCTACAATGAGCAGTTCTTC. The encoded protein is CASSRDAYNEQFF.

The chain is built from TRBV25-1 and TRBJ2-7; perhaps D is TRBD1 or TRBD2 (5 bases each). The CDR3 length is 15 residues. Germline CDR1 reads MGHDK; CDR2 reads SYGVNS. Trimming took off 3 bases at V and 4 bases at J, with 16 bases between the two ends. CDR3 amino acids: CASSDWVGGGYEQYF. CDR3 nucleotides: TGTGCCAGCAGTGATTGGGTTGGGGGTGGGTACGAGCAGTACTTC.

The chain is built from TRBV28 and TRBJ2-3, with D possibly called TRBD1 or TRBD2 (5 bases each). Germline values: CDR1 MDHEN, CDR2 SYDVKM. The CDR3 runs to 15 residues. Between the trimmed V and J ends, which lost 6 bases and 4 bases, there was a span of 17 bases. CDR3 residues: CASRGVRTPPDTQYF. The CDR3 coding sequence is TGTGCCAGCAGGGGGGTCAGGACCCCGCCAGATACGCAGTATTTT.

This clone was detected a few times. J is TRBJ2-1 and V is TRBV18; 10 bases agree with TRBD2. Unmatched junction bases numbered 6, after V lost 3 bases and J lost 4 bases. This CDR3 has 16 amino acids. The germline gives CDR1 KGHSH, CDR2 LQKENI. CDR3 nucleotide sequence: TGTGCCAGCTCACCTCTACTAGCGGGACGATACAATGAGCAGTTCTTC. This translates into CASSPLLAGRYNEQFF.